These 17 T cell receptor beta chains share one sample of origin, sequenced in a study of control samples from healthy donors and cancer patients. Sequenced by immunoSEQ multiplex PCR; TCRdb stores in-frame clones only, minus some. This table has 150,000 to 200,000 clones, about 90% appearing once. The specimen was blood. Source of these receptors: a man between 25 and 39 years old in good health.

The DNA for the CDR3 is TGTGCCAGCAGCTACGGGGCACAGCGGCGTAGTTCACCCCTCCACTTT. This gives the protein CASSYGAQRRSSPLHF. The chain couples TRBV6-5 to TRBJ1-6; D is possibly TRBD1 (5 bases). From germline, CDR1 is MNHEY and CDR2 SVGAGI. The V and J ends lost 6 bases and 9 bases respectively, with 21 bases between them. The CDR3 has 16 residues.

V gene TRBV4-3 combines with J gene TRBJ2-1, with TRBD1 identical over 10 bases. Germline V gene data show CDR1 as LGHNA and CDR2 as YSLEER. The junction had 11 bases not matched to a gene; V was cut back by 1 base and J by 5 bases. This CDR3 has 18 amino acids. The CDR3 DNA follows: TGCGCCAGCAGCCAAGCCCCGGCCGGGACAGGGGAGGACAATGAGCAGTTCTTC. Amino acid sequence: CASSQAPAGTGEDNEQFF.

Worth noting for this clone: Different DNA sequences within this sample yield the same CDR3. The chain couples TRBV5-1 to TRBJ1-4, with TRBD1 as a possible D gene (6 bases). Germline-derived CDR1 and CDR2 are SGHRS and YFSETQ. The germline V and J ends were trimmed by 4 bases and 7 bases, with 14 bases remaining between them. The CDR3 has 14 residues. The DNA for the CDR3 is TGCGCCAGCAGCCTAGGGGGGCTAGGTGAAAAACTGTTTTTT. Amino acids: CASSLGGLGEKLFF.

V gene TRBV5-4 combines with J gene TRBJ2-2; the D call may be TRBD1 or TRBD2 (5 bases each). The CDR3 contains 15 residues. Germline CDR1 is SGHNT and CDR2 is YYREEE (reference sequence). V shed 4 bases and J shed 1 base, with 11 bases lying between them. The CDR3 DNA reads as TGTGCCAGCAGCGTTGGGACGGGGAACACCGGGGAGCTGTTTTTT. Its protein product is CASSVGTGNTGELFF.

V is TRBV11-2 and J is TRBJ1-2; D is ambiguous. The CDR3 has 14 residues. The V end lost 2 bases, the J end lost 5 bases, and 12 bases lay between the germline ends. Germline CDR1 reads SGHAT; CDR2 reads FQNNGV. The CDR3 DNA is TGTGCCAGCAGCTTAACCTGGTCAGCTTATGGCTACACCTTC. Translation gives CASSLTWSAYGYTF.

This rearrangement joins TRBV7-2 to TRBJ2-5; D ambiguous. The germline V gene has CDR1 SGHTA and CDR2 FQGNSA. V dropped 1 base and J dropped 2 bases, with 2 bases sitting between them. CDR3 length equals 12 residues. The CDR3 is CASSLVQETQYF. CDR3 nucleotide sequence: TGTGCCAGCAGCTTAGTGCAAGAGACCCAGTACTTC. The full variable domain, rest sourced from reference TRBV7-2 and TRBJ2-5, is GAGVSQSPSNKVTEKGKDVELRCDPISGHTALYWYRQSLGQGLEFLIYFQGNSAPDKSGLPSDRFSAERTGGSVSTLTIQRTQQEDSAVYLCASSLVQETQYFGPGTRLLVL.

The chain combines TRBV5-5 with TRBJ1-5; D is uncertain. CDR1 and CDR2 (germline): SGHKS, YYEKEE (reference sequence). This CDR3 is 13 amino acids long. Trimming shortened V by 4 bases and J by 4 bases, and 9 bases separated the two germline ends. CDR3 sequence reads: CASSLQGNQPQHF. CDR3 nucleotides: TGTGCCAGCAGCCTACAAGGGAATCAGCCCCAGCATTTT.

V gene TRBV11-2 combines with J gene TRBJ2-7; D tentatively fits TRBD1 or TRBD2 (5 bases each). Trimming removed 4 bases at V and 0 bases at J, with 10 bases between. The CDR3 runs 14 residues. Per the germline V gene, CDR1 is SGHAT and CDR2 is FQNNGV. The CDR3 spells CASSSSGASYEQYF. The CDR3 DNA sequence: TGTGCCAGCAGCTCATCCGGGGCCTCCTACGAGCAGTACTTC.

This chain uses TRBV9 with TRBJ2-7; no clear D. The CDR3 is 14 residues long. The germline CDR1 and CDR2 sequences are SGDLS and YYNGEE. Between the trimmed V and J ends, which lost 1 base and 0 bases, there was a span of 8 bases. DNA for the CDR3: TGTGCCAGCAGCGTATCTTCTAGCTCCTACGAGCAGTACTTC. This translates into CASSVSSSSYEQYF.

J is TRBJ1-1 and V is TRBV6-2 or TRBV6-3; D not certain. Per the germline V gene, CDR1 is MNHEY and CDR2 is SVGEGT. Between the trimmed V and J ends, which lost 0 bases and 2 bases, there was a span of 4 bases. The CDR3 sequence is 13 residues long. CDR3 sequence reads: CASSYSLNTEAFF. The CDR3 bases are TGTGCCAGCAGTTACTCGCTTAACACTGAAGCTTTCTTT.

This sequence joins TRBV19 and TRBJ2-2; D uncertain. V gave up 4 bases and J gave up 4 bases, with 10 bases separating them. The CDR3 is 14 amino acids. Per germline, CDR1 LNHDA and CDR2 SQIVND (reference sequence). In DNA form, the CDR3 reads TGTGCCAGTAGTAGCGCCTATGGCACCGGGGAGCTGTTTTTT. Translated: CASSSAYGTGELFF.

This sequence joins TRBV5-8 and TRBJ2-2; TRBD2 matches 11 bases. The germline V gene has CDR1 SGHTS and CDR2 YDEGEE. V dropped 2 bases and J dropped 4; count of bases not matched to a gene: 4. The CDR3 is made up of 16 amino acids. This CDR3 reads CASSFGLAGPTGELFF. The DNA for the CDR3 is TGTGCCAGCAGCTTCGGACTAGCGGGCCCCACCGGGGAGCTGTTTTTT.

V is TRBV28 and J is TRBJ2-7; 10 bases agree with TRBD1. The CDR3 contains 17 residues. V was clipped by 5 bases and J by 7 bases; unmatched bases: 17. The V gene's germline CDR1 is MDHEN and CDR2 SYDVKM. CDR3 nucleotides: TGTGCCAGCAGTGCCGCGAGAGGGACAGGGGTACCCCAAGAGCAGTACTTC. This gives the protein CASSAARGTGVPQEQYF.

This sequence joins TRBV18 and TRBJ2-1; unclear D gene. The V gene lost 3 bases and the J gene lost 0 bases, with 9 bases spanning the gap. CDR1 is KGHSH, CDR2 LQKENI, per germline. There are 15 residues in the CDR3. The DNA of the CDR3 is TGTGCCAGCTCACCCTTGGACGGCTCCTACAATGAGCAGTTCTTC. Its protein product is CASSPLDGSYNEQFF.

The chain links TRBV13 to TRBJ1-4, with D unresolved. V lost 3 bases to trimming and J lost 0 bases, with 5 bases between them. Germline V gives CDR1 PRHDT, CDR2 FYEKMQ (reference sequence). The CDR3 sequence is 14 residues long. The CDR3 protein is CASSFATTNEKLFF. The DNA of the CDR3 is TGTGCCAGCAGCTTCGCTACAACTAATGAAAAACTGTTTTTT.

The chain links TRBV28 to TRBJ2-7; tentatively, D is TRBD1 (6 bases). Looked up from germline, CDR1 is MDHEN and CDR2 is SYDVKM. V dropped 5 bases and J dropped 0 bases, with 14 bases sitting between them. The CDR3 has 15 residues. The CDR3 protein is CASSPPRGNSYEQYF. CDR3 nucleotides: TGTGCCAGCAGTCCACCAAGGGGGAACTCCTACGAGCAGTACTTC.

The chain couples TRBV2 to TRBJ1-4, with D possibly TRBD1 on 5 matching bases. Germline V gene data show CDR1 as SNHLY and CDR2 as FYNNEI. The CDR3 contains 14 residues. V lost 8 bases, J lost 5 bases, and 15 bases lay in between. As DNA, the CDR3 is TGTGCCAGCGGCCCGGGACGGAAGAATGAAAAACTGTTTTTT. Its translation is CASGPGRKNEKLFF.